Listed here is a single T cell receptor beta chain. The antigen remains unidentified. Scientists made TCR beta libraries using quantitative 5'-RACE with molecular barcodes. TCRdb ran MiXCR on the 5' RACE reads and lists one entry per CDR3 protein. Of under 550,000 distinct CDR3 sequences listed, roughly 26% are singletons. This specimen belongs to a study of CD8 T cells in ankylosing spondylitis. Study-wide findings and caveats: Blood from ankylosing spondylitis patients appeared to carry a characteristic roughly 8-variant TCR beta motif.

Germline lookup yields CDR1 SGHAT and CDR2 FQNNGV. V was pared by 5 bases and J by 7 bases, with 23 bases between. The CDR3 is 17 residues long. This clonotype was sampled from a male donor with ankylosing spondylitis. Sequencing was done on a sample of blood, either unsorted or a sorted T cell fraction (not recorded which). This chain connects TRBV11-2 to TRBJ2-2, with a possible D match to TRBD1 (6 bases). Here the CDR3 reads CASSPLGGLNYGGELFF. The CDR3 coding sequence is TGTGCCAGCAGCCCCCTTGGGGGCCTGAACTATGGCGGGGAGCTGTTTTTT.